This T cell receptor beta chain stems from a study of T cell responses to AZD1222 COVID-19 vaccine. Study results and caveats: The sample set comprised mostly white British donors with more females, and clonal diversity was possibly underestimated. Spike-specific TCR breadth and depth rose after two AZD1222 doses.

Regarding this clone: Its antigen is still unknown. This likely comes from a read error, as the CDR3 has no conserved phenylalanine or tryptophan at its end. The limits of the CDR3 on the DNA are not certain, so only TCRdb's listed CDR3 is given.

The data were produced by immunoSEQ multiplex PCR, yet TCRdb's version contains in-frame clones alone and is incomplete. Of about 120,000 clones listed, roughly 90% are singletons. Germline V gives CDR1 MNHGY, CDR2 SVAAGI. The CDR3 length equals 8 residues, ends included. This clonotype originated in an adult in good health. Here the sequenced sample was peripheral blood, taken on day 0 of AZD1222 vaccination. The chain carries TRBV6-9 and TRBJ1-6. The CDR3 loop is CASSYKVS.